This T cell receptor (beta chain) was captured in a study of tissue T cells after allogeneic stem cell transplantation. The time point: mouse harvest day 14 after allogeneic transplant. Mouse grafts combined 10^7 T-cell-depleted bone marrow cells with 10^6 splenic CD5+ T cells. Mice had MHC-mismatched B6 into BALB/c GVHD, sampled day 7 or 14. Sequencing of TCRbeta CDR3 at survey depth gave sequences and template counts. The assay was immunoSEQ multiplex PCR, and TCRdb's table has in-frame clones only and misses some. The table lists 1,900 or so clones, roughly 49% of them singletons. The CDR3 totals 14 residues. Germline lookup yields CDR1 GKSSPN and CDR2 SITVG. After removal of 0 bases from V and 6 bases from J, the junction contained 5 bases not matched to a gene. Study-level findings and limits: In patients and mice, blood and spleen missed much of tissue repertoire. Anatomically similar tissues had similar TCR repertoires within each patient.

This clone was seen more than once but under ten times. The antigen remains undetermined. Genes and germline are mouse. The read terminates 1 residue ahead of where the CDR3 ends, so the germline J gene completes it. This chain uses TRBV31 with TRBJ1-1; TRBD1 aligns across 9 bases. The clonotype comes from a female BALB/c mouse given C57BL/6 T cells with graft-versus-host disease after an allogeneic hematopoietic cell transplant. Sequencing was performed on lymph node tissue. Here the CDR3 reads CAWSLGDRVAEVFF. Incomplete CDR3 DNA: TGTGCCTGGAGTCTAGGGGACAGGGTGGCAGAAGTCTTC.